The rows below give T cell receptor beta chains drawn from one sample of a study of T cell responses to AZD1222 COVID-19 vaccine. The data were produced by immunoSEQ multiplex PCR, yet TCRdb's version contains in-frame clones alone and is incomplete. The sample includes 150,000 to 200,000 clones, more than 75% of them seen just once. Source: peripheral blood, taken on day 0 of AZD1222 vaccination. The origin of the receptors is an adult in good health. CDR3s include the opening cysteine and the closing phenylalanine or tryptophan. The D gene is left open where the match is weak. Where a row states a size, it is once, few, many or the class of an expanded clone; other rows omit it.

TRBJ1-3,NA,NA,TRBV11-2,CASSLGSGNTIYF,TGTGCCAGCAGCTTAGGCTCTGGAAACACCATATATTTT
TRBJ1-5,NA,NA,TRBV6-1,CASSESSNQPQHF,TGTGCCAGCAGTGAAAGTAGCAATCAGCCCCAGCATTTT
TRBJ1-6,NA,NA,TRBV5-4,CASSLASVRSSYNSPLHF,TGTGCCAGCAGCTTGGCCTCGGTCAGATCCTCCTATAATTCACCCCTCCACTTT
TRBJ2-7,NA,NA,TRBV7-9,CASSLGVDSYEQYF,TGTGCCAGCAGCTTAGGAGTCGACTCCTACGAGCAGTACTTC
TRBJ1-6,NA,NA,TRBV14,CASSRLDSPLHF,TGTGCCAGCAGCCGCTTGGATTCACCCCTCCACTTT
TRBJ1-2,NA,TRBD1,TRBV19,CASSPRGVSYTF,TGTGCCAGTAGCCCCAGGGGGGTCAGCTACACCTTC
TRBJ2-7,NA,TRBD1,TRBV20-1,CSASRQGLEQYF,TGCAGTGCTAGTAGACAGGGCCTCGAGCAGTACTTC
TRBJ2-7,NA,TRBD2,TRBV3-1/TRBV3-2,CASAGLAGGNEQYF,TGTGCCAGCGCCGGACTAGCGGGGGGGAACGAGCAGTACTTC
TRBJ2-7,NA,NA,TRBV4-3,CASSQEYFHEQYF,TGCGCCAGCAGCCAAGAGTACTTCCACGAGCAGTACTTC
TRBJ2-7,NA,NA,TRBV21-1,CASSGRRWTGIYEQYF,TGTGCCAGCAGCGGCCGTAGGTGGACAGGGATCTACGAGCAGTACTTC
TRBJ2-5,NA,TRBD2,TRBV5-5,CASSLGSGGPQETQYF,TGTGCCAGCAGCTTGGGGAGCGGGGGACCCCAAGAGACCCAGTACTTC
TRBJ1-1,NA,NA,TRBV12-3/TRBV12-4,CASSLYRAQLAFF,TGTGCCAGCAGTCTATATCGGGCCCAGCTAGCTTTCTTT
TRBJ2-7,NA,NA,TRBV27,CASSLGRSYEQYF,TGTGCCAGCAGTTTAGGGCGGAGCTACGAGCAGTACTTC
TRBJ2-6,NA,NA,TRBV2,CASGTFGANVLTF,TGTGCCAGCGGGACATTTGGGGCCAACGTCCTGACTTTC
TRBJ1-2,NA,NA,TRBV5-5,CASTLSGTPYGYTF,TGTGCCAGCACCCTATCCGGGACTCCATATGGCTACACCTTC
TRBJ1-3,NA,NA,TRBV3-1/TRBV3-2,CASSRASFAGNTIYF,TGTGCCAGCAGCCGGGCCTCTTTTGCTGGAAACACCATATATTTT
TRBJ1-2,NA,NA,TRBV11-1,CASSNRRGNYGYTF,TGTGCCAGCAGCAACCGCCGGGGGAACTATGGCTACACCTTC
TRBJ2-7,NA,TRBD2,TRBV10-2,CASLSNLAGETYEQYF,TGCGCCAGTCTCTCTAATCTAGCGGGAGAAACCTACGAGCAGTACTTC
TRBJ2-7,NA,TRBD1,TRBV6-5,CASSYSRDSGADEQYF,TGTGCCAGCAGTTACTCGAGGGACAGCGGCGCCGACGAGCAGTACTTC
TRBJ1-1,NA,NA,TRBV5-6,CASSFLGGTEAFF,TGTGCCAGCAGCTTTCTAGGGGGGACTGAAGCTTTCTTT
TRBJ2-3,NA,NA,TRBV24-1,CATSDPQGTDTQYF,TGTGCCACCAGTGACCCACAGGGCACAGATACGCAGTATTTT
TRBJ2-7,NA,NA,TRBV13,CASSPGPGSEQYF,TGTGCCAGCAGCCCAGGGCCGGGTTCCGAGCAGTACTTC
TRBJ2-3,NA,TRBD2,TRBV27,CASKLAATDTQYF,TGTGCCAGCAAACTAGCGGCCACAGATACGCAGTATTTT
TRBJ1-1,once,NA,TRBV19,CASSIAGDTEAFF,TGTGCCAGTAGTATTGCGGGGGACACTGAAGCTTTCTTT
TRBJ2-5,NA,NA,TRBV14,CASSLSEGTERETQYF,TGTGCCAGCAGCCTAAGTGAGGGGACTGAGAGAGAGACCCAGTACTTC
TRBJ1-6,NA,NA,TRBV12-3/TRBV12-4,CASSQGVNSPLHF,TGTGCCAGCAGTCAGGGCGTCAATTCACCCCTCCACTTT
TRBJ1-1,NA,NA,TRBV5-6,CASSFRQVEAFF,TGTGCCAGCAGCTTTCGACAGGTTGAAGCTTTCTTT
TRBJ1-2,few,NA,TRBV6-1,CASSETLSGTEYGYTF,TGTGCCAGCAGTGAAACCCTGTCCGGGACGGAGTATGGCTACACCTTC
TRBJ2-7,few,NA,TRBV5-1,CASSIPSYEQYF,TGCGCCAGCAGCATCCCCTCCTACGAGCAGTACTTC
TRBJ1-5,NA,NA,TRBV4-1,CASSRTFEYSNQPQHF,TGCGCCAGCAGCCGGACATTCGAATATAGCAATCAGCCCCAGCATTTT
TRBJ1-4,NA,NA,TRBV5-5,CASSLGQALHEKLFF,TGTGCCAGCAGCTTGGGGCAGGCTCTACACGAAAAACTGTTTTTT
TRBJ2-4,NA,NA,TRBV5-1,CASSQGSLGHGKNIQYF,TGCGCCAGCAGCCAGGGTTCCTTAGGACATGGCAAAAACATTCAGTACTTC
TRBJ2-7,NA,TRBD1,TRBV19,CASKDRGSYEQYF,TGTGCCAGTAAGGACAGGGGATCCTACGAGCAGTACTTC
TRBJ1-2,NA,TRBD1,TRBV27,CASSHRQGIMGGYTF,TGTGCCAGCAGTCATCGACAGGGGATTATGGGTGGCTACACCTTC
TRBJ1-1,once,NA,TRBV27,CASSLSPDMNTEAFF,TGTGCCAGCAGTTTATCTCCGGACATGAACACTGAAGCTTTCTTT
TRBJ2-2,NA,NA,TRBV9,CASSVNRDSPNTGELFF,TGTGCCAGCAGCGTGAACAGGGATTCCCCAAACACCGGGGAGCTGTTTTTT
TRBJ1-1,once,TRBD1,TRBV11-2,CASSPDRADTEAFF,TGTGCCAGCAGCCCGGACAGGGCTGACACTGAAGCTTTCTTT
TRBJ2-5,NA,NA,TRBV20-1,CSAPTRGTQYF,TGCAGTGCCCCAACACGGGGGACCCAGTACTTC
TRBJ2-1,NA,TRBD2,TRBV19,CASSIEGSGGIDNEQFF,TGTGCCAGTAGTATAGAGGGTAGCGGGGGGATCGACAATGAGCAGTTCTTC
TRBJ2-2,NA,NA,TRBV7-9,CASSLVIGELFF,TGTGCCAGCAGCTTAGTTATCGGGGAGCTGTTTTTT
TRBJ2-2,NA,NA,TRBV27,CASSLPPGGRGGELFF,TGTGCCAGCAGTTTACCCCCCGGGGGAAGAGGCGGGGAGCTGTTTTTT
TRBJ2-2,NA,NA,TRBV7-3,CASSPTGHTGELFF,TGTGCCAGCAGCCCAACAGGGCACACCGGGGAGCTGTTTTTT
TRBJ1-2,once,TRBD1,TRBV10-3,CAISSEGQLSYGYTF,TGTGCCATCAGTTCCGAGGGACAGCTTTCCTATGGCTACACCTTC
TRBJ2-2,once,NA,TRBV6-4,CASSEQPNTGELFF,TGTGCCAGCAGTGAACAGCCGAACACCGGGGAGCTGTTTTTT
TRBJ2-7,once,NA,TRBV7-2,CASSSGWGPYEQYF,TGTGCCAGCAGCTCAGGGTGGGGACCCTACGAGCAGTACTTC
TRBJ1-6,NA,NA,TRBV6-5,CASSYEGPQTGSPLHF,TGTGCCAGCAGTTACGAGGGACCTCAAACCGGTTCACCCCTCCACTTT
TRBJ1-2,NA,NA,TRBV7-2,CASSLNTKGGTGGYTF,TGTGCCAGCAGCTTAAACACCAAAGGGGGAACGGGTGGCTACACCTTC
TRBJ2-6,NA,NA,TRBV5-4,CASSLDGSSSGANVLTF,TGTGCCAGCAGCTTGGACGGGTCTAGCTCTGGGGCCAACGTCCTGACTTTC
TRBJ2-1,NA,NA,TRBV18,CASSPQSSYNEQFF,TGTGCCAGCTCACCACAGTCCTCCTACAATGAGCAGTTCTTC